What follows is one T cell receptor beta chain and its context. The sample is drawn from a study of blood T cell repertoires in COVID-19. About the study: Nucleic acid was either cDNA or gDNA, and it came from T cells, B-cell-depleted T cells, or PBMCs.

Germline loops: CDR1 LGHDT, CDR2 YNNKEL (reference sequence). Trimming removed 2 bases from V and 5 bases from J; junction bases left unmatched: 9. This CDR3 has 16 amino acids. Per the original methods: Using reference gene primer amplification, nucleated cell counts were estimated. Profiled with immunoSEQ multiplex PCR; TCRdb holds only in-frame clones, not every one. The DNA gave D and trimming, while V, J and clone size come from that table. The table lists under 250,000 clones, about 88% of them singletons, with around 17% in the top ten. The sequence came from a man aged 45 to 65 with COVID-19, enrolled during active disease. The chain has TRBV3-1 (or the pseudogene TRBV3-2) and TRBJ2-5, with TRBD1 identical over 9 bases. The source material was peripheral blood. CDR3 sequence (DNA): TGTGCCAGCAGCCAAACCCCGGGACAGGGTGTGGAGACCCAGTACTTC. Translating it yields CASSQTPGQGVETQYF.